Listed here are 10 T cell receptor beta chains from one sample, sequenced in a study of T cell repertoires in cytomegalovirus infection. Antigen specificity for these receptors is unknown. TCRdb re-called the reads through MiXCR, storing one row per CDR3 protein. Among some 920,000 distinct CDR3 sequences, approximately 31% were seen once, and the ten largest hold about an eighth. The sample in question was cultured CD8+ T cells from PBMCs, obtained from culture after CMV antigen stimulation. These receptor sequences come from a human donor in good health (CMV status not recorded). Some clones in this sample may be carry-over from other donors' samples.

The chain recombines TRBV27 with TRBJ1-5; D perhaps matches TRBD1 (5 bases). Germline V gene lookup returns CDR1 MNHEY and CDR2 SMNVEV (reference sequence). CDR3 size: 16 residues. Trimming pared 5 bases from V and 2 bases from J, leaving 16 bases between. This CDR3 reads CASSERGGMRNQPQHF. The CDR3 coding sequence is TGTGCCAGCAGTGAAAGGGGTGGGATGCGCAATCAGCCCCAGCATTTT.

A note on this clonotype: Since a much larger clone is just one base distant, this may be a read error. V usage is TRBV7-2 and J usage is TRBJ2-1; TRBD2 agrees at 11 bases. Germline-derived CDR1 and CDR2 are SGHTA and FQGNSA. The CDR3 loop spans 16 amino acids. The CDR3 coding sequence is TGTGTCAGCAGCTTAGAATTAGCGGGGGGGCATCAAGAGCAGTTCTTC. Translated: CVSSLELAGGHQEQFF.

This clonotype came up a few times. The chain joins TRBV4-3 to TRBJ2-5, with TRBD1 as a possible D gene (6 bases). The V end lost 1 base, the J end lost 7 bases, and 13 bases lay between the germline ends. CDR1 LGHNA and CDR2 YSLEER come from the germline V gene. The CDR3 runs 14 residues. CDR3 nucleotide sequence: TGCGCCAGCAGCCAAGGGAACAGGGCTGGGACCCAGTACTTC. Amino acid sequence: CASSQGNRAGTQYF.

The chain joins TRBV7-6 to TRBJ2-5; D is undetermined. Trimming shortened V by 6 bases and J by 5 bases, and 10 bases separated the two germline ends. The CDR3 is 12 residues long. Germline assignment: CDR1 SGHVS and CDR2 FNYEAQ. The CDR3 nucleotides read TGTGCCAGCAGGTCCCCTGGGGAGACCCAGTACTTC. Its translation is CASRSPGETQYF.

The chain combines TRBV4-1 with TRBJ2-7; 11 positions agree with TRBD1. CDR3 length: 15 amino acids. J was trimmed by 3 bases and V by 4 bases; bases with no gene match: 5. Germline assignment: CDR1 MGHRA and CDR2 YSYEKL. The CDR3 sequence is CASSLRTGGLYEQYF. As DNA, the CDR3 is TGCGCCAGCAGCCTACGGACAGGGGGCCTCTACGAGCAGTACTTC.

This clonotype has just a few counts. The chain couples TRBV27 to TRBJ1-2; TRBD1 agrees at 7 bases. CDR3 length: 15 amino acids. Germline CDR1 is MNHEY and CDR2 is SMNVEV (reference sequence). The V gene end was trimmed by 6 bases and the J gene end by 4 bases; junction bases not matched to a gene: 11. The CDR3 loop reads CASSLRTDRAYGYTF. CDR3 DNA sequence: TGTGCCAGCAGCTTACGGACTGACAGGGCCTATGGCTACACCTTC.

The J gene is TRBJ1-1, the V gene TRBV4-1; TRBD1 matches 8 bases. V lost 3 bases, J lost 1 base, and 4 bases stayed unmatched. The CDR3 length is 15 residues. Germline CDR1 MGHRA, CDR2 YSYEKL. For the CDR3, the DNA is TGCGCCAGCAGCCATCCCGGGACAGGGAACACTGAAGCTTTCTTT. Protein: CASSHPGTGNTEAFF.

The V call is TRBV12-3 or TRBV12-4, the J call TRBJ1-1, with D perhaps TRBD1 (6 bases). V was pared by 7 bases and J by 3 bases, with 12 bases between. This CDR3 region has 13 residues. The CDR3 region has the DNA TGTGCCAGCATCAGAACAGGGTACACTGAAGCTTTCTTT. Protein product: CASIRTGYTEAFF.

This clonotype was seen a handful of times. The CDR3 DNA follows: TGTGCCAGCAGCCCAAGGGAGGGTCCCCTCAATGAGCAGTTCTTC. Protein sequence: CASSPREGPLNEQFF. The chain is built from TRBV7-6 and TRBJ2-1; 7 bases agree with TRBD2. With V trimmed by 5 bases and J by 6 bases, 10 bases remained unmatched. The CDR3 covers 15 residues. From germline, CDR1 is SGHVS and CDR2 FNYEAQ.

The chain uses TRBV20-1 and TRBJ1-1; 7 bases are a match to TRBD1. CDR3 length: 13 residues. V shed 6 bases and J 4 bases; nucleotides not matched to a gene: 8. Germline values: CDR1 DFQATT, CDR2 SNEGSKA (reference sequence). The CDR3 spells CSAQNRGTTEAFF. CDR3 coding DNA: TGCAGTGCACAAAACAGGGGTACCACTGAAGCTTTCTTT.